This T cell receptor (beta chain) was retrieved from a study of identical twins. Findings of the study overall: Monozygotic twins shared more out-of-frame TCR alpha than recombination models predicted. Researchers reported excess low generation probability among twin-shared out-of-frame alpha sequences.

Template switching introduced a universal primer site, and the cDNA bore unique molecular identifiers. TCRdb analysed the 5' RACE reads with MiXCR anew, one entry per CDR3 protein. This sample has some 660,000 distinct CDR3 sequences, with roughly 8% found just once. Healthy Caucasian donors formed the entire cohort. As concerns this clonotype: Its antigen is still unknown.

The ends were cut back, 4 bases at V and 7 bases at J, with 26 bases in the middle. Looked up from germline, CDR1 is SGHAT and CDR2 is FQNNGV. The CDR3 is 18 amino acids. In addition, the sample was reused for a study of yellow fever vaccine responses in identical twins.

The sequencing input was PBMCs. This rearrangement joins TRBV11-2 to TRBJ2-1; no clear D. The TCR sequence derives from a woman between 18 and 29 years old in good health. The CDR3, as DNA: TGTGCCAGCAGCTATCCGCCTACGGTGGACGAAGGGTGGAATGAGCAGTTCTTC. Translated: CASSYPPTVDEGWNEQFF.